This T cell receptor (beta chain) was identified in a study of tumor-infiltrating lymphocytes in oesophageal squamous cell carcinoma. V was clipped by 3 bases and J by 8 bases; unmatched bases: 10. The CDR3 runs to 14 residues. Per the germline V gene, CDR1 is SGHRS and CDR2 is YFSETQ. TCRdb re-derived calls from the PCR reads in MiXCR, one entry per CDR3 protein. The profile shows 19,000 or so distinct CDR3 sequences, under 50% of them singletons. This clonotype was observed a handful of times. The sequence came from a male donor with esophageal squamous cell carcinoma. Sequences were obtained from blood. The chain combines TRBV5-1 with TRBJ1-2; 7 bases map to TRBD1. CDR3 loop: CASSSRSMTGGYTF. DNA of the CDR3: TGCGCCAGCAGCTCGCGTAGTATGACAGGGGGCTACACCTTC.